The clone carrying this T cell receptor (beta chain) was counted a few times. The sample originates from a study of beta chain features in type 1 diabetes. Sorting based on CD45RO/CCR7/CD25/CD127/CD95/CD27 separated CD4+ naive, central memory, regulatory and stem cell-like memory cells. Of the isolated RNA, all was reverse transcribed, and so the sequenced material was expressed TCRB transcripts. Generated by immunoSEQ multiplex PCR, the TCRdb table keeps only in-frame clones and is missing some. The data contain 150,000 to 160,000 clones, over 8.5% of them singletons. The germline V gene has CDR1 LGHNA and CDR2 YNFKEQ. This CDR3 spans 14 amino acids. Deletions cut 0 bases from V and 8 bases from J, with 10 bases between.

The chain employs TRBV4-2 and TRBJ1-4, with D perhaps TRBD1 (5 bases). The sample taken for sequencing was central memory CD4+ T cells from blood. This clonotype was obtained from a man between 18 and 29 years old in good health. CDR3 amino acids: CASSQEDWGEKLFF. In nucleotides, the CDR3 is TGTGCCAGCAGCCAAGAGGACTGGGGCGAAAAACTGTTTTTT.